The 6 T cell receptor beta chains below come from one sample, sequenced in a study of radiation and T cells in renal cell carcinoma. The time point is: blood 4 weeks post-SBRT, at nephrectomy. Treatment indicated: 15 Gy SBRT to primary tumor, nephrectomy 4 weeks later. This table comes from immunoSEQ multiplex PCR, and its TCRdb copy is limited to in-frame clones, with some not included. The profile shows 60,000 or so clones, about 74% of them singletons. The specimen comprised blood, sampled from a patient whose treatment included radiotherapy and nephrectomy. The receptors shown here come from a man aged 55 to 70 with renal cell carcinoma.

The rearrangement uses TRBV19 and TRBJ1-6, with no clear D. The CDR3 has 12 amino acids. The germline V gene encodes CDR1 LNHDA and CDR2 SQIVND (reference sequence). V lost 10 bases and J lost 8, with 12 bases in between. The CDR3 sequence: CATREQDSPLHF. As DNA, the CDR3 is TGTGCCACGAGGGAACAAGATTCACCCCTCCACTTT. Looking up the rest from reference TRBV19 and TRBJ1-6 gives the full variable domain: DGGITQSPKYLFRKEGQNVTLSCEQNLNHDAMYWYRQDPGQGLRLIYYSQIVNDFQKGDIAEGYSVSREKKESFPLTVTSAQKNPTAFYLCATREQDSPLHFGNGTRLTVT.

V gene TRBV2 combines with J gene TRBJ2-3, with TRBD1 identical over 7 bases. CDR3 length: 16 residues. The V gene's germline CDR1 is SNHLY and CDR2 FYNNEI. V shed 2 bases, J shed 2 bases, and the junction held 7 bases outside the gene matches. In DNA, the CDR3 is TGTGCCAGCAGTGAATTCTGGACAGGAGTCACAGATACGCAGTATTTT. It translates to CASSEFWTGVTDTQYF. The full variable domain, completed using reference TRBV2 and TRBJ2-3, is EPEVTQTPSHQVTQMGQEVILRCVPISNHLYFYWYRQILGQKVEFLVSFYNNEISEKSEIFDDQFSVERPDGSNFTLKIRSTKLEDSAMYFCASSEFWTGVTDTQYFGPGTRLTVL.

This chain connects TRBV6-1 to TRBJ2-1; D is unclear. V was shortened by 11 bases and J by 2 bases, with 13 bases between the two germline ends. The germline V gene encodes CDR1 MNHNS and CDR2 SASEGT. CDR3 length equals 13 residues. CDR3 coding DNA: TGTGCCGGCAATCCGGGTCCCTACAATGAGCAGTTCTTC. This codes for CAGNPGPYNEQFF.

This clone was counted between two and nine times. CDR3 in DNA: TGTGCCAGCAGTTCCCTCCCCGAGGGGGCTGATGGCTACACCTTC. Encoded protein: CASSSLPEGADGYTF. The chain uses TRBV6-6 and TRBJ1-2; 7 bases align to TRBD1. Germline assignment: CDR1 MNHNY and CDR2 SVGAGI (reference sequence). This CDR3 has 15 residues. The junction had 11 bases not matched to a gene; V was cut back by 4 bases and J by 6 bases.

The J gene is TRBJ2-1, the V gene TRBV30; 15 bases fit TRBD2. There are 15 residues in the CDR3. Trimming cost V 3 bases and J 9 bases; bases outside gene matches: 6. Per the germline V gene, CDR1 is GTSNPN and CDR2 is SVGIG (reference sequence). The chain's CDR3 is CAWSLGLAGGGEQFF. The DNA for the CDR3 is TGTGCCTGGAGCCTGGGACTAGCGGGAGGAGGTGAGCAGTTCTTC.

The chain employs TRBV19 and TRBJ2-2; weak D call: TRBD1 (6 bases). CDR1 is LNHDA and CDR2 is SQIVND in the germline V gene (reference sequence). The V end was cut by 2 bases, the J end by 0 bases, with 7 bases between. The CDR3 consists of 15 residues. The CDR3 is CASSITGTNTGELFF. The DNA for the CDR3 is TGTGCCAGTAGTATAACAGGGACGAACACCGGGGAGCTGTTTTTT.